The 7 T cell receptor beta chains reported below all come from one sample, sequenced in a study of post-analysis software for immune sequencing data. Study results and caveats: There were roughly 5 TRBV segments more frequent in patients than controls, and TRBV5-6, TRBV5-1 and TRBV20-1 were among them.

Unique-molecular-identifier-tagged TCR beta cDNA libraries were used. One entry per CDR3 protein, called by TCRdb with MiXCR from the PCR reads. The sample holds some 700,000 distinct CDR3 sequences, roughly three fifths seen once. The antigens for these receptors are not known. The source material was blood. All receptors derive from a girl aged 2-10 years with multiple sclerosis.

The gene calls are TRBV5-1 and TRBJ1-1; TRBD1 aligns across 7 bases. CDR1 and CDR2 from the germline V gene are SGHRS and YFSETQ. The CDR3 contains 17 residues. V lost 4 bases and J lost 3; bases outside the gene matches: 15. In DNA form, the CDR3 reads TGCGCCAGCAGCGCCTCTACAGGGGTCTATTCCGACACTGAAGCTTTCTTT. This codes for CASSASTGVYSDTEAFF.

The V call is TRBV12-3 or TRBV12-4, the J call TRBJ1-2; 8 bases fit TRBD1. The CDR3 extends over 14 amino acids. V lost 6 bases and J lost 4; bases outside the gene matches: 7. The CDR3 region has the DNA TGTGCCAGCAGAGACAGGGGTCACCCCTATGGCTACACCTTC. The encoded protein is CASRDRGHPYGYTF.

The chain is built from TRBV7-2 and TRBJ2-6; no definite D call. Germline CDR1 SGHTA, CDR2 FQGNSA. The V end was cut by 1 base, the J end by 0 bases, with 4 bases between. The CDR3 totals 15 residues. CDR3 nucleotide sequence: TGTGCCAGCAGCTTAGATAACTCTGGGGCCAACGTCCTGACTTTC. This sequence encodes CASSLDNSGANVLTF.

This clonotype was seen a few times. This sequence joins TRBV27 and TRBJ1-6; D possibly corresponds to TRBD1 (6 bases). This CDR3 has 13 residues. Germline V gives CDR1 MNHEY, CDR2 SMNVEV (reference sequence). Trimming left V 6 bases short and J 7 bases short, with 10 bases between. DNA of the CDR3: TGTGCCAGCAGATCTACAGGGAATTCACCCCTCCACTTT. Its translation: CASRSTGNSPLHF.

This chain uses TRBV7-9 with TRBJ2-5, with D uncertain. Germline values: CDR1 SEHNR, CDR2 FQNEAQ (reference sequence). V lost 5 bases and J lost 4, with 11 bases in between. This CDR3 is built from 13 residues. The CDR3 spells CASSPNNLETQYF. CDR3 coding DNA: TGTGCCAGCAGCCCGAACAACCTAGAGACCCAGTACTTC.

This clonotype was observed a few times. This chain links TRBV5-1 with TRBJ2-1, with a weak D call TRBD2 (5 bases). Trimming cost V 0 bases and J 9 bases, with 19 bases left between them. This CDR3 has 16 amino acids. Germline lookup yields CDR1 SGHRS and CDR2 YFSETQ. The CDR3 loop reads CASSLAVSGRYSEQFF. Here the CDR3 DNA reads TGCGCCAGCAGCTTGGCGGTTAGTGGGAGATATAGTGAGCAGTTCTTC.

The chain combines TRBV18 with TRBJ2-4, with TRBD1 identical over 9 bases. V trimming: 3 bases; J trimming: 0 bases; junction bases outside the gene matches: 6. The germline V gene encodes CDR1 KGHSH and CDR2 LQKENI. The CDR3 length is 17 residues. The CDR3 DNA reads TGTGCCAGCTCACCCGTACAGGGGGCCTTAGCCAAAAACATTCAGTACTTC. It is translated as CASSPVQGALAKNIQYF.